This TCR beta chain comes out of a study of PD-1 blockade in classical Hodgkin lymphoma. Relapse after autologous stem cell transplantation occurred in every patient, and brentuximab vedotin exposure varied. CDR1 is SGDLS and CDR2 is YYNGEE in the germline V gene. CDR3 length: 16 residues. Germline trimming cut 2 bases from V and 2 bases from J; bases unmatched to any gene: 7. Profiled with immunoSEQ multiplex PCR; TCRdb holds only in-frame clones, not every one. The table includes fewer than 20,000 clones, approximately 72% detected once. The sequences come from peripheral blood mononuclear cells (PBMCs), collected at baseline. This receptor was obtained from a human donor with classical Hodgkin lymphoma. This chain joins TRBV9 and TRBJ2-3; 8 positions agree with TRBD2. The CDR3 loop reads CASSVGGGPFTDTQYF. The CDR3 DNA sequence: TGTGCCAGCAGCGTCGGCGGGGGGCCGTTCACAGATACGCAGTATTTT.